A selection of T cell receptor beta chains follows, all from one sample in a study of blood T cell repertoires in COVID-19. Generated by immunoSEQ multiplex PCR, the TCRdb table keeps only in-frame clones and is missing some. The sample records over 250,000 clones, roughly 85% being singletons. The sample comprised peripheral blood. Receptors were obtained from a man aged 50 to 59 with active or convalescent COVID-19. The CDR3 runs from the conserved cysteine through the conserved F or W. D genes are given only for firm matches. Size is stated for part of the rows, as once, few or many counts, or as a class when the clone is expanded.

NA TRBJ1-2 NA TRBV9 CASSAPGLGYGYTF TGTGCCAGCAGCGCCCCGGGACTCGGCTATGGCTACACCTTC
NA TRBJ2-1 NA TRBV24-1 CATSDRGNEQFF TGTGCCACCAGTGATAGGGGAAATGAGCAGTTCTTC
NA TRBJ2-3 TRBD2 TRBV29-1 CSVDREATDTQYF TGCAGCGTTGACCGGGAGGCCACAGATACGCAGTATTTT
NA TRBJ2-1 TRBD2 TRBV5-1 CASSPPPLAGVGQFF TGCGCCAGCAGCCCCCCCCCGCTAGCGGGAGTCGGGCAGTTCTTC
NA TRBJ2-5 NA TRBV10-1 CASPVTDQETQYF TGCGCCAGCCCGGTTACAGACCAAGAGACCCAGTACTTC
NA TRBJ2-5 TRBD1 TRBV5-5 CASSWDRASETQYF TGTGCCAGCAGTTGGGACAGGGCATCGGAGACCCAGTACTTC
NA TRBJ2-7 TRBD1 TRBV4-1 CASSQEAGQGRYPYEQYF TGCGCCAGCAGCCAAGAGGCTGGACAGGGCCGGTATCCCTACGAGCAGTACTTC
once TRBJ1-2 NA TRBV6-5 CASSYSQGYYGYTF TGTGCCAGCAGTTACTCCCAGGGCTACTATGGCTACACCTTC
few TRBJ2-7 NA TRBV7-2 CASSLGGGGEQYF TGTGCCAGCAGCCTAGGAGGGGGTGGCGAGCAGTACTTC
once TRBJ1-6 TRBD1 TRBV11-2 CASSFGTGQNSPLHF TGTGCCAGCAGCTTCGGGACAGGCCAGAATTCACCCCTCCACTTT
NA TRBJ2-7 NA TRBV7-9 CASSSGYSSYEQYF TGTGCCAGCAGCTCGGGATATAGCTCCTACGAGCAGTACTTC
NA TRBJ2-3 NA TRBV7-9 CASSLAQASSTDTQYF TGTGCCAGCAGCTTAGCGCAGGCCTCCTCCACAGATACGCAGTATTTT
NA TRBJ1-1 NA TRBV30 CAWSVADRRKTEAFF TGTGCCTGGAGTGTTGCAGACCGGCGGAAGACTGAAGCTTTCTTT
few TRBJ1-1 TRBD1 TRBV14 CASSQVRRDSKNTEAFF TGTGCCAGCAGCCAAGTAAGGAGGGACAGCAAGAACACTGAAGCTTTCTTT
few TRBJ1-5 TRBD1 TRBV18 CASSQGASNQPQHF TGTGCCAGCTCCCAGGGGGCGAGCAATCAGCCCCAGCATTTT
NA TRBJ1-3 NA TRBV2 CASSESFGGNTIYF TGTGCCAGCAGTGAATCTTTCGGTGGAAACACCATATATTTT
NA TRBJ2-5 TRBD2 TRBV4-2 CASSYRTSGGQETQYF TGTGCCAGCAGCTACCGGACTAGCGGGGGGCAAGAGACCCAGTACTTC
NA TRBJ2-3 TRBD2 TRBV5-8 CASSYPGGNTDTQYF TGTGCCAGCAGCTACCCGGGAGGGAACACAGATACGCAGTATTTT
NA TRBJ2-1 NA TRBV20-1 CSASWTTNNEQFF TGCAGTGCTAGTTGGACTACCAACAATGAGCAGTTCTTC
once TRBJ1-3 TRBD1 TRBV28 CASSGPGQAAGNTIYF TGTGCCAGCAGTGGCCCCGGACAGGCCGCGGGAAACACCATATATTTT
NA TRBJ1-3 NA TRBV7-9 CASSRNVGGAFSGNTIYF TGTGCCAGCAGCCGGAATGTCGGGGGGGCCTTCTCTGGAAACACCATATATTTT
once TRBJ2-3 NA TRBV6-4 CASSSEGAGTDTQYF TGTGCCAGCAGTTCGGAAGGAGCTGGCACAGATACGCAGTATTTT
NA TRBJ1-4 TRBD1 TRBV6-5 CASSKTGGLEKLFF TGTGCCAGCAGTAAGACAGGGGGCCTTGAAAAACTGTTTTTT
NA TRBJ2-1 NA TRBV4-1 CASSQYYAYNEQFF TGCGCCAGCAGCCAGTACTACGCCTACAATGAGCAGTTCTTC
NA TRBJ2-7 TRBD2 TRBV5-6 CASRPTSFGEQYF TGTGCCAGCAGACCGACTAGCTTCGGCGAGCAGTACTTC
NA TRBJ1-4 NA TRBV18 CASSRTVATNEKLFF TGTGCCAGCTCGCGTACAGTTGCAACTAATGAAAAACTGTTTTTT
NA TRBJ2-1 TRBD2 TRBV25-1 CASSDGGAGHNEQFF TGTGCCAGCAGTGACGGGGGGGCAGGTCACAATGAGCAGTTCTTC
NA TRBJ1-5 NA TRBV5-6 CASSSSWEGNQPQHF TGTGCCAGCAGCTCTAGTTGGGAGGGCAATCAGCCCCAGCATTTT
NA TRBJ1-1 TRBD1 TRBV20-1 CSASAPSTGGTEAFF TGCAGTGCTAGTGCCCCCTCAACAGGGGGCACTGAAGCTTTCTTT
once TRBJ2-1 NA TRBV30 CASTHYSGVFDEQFF TGTGCCTCCACTCACTACTCAGGGGTGTTCGATGAGCAGTTCTTC
NA TRBJ2-5 NA TRBV7-9 CASSFEADQETQYF TGTGCCAGCAGCTTCGAGGCGGACCAAGAGACCCAGTACTTC
NA TRBJ1-3 TRBD1 TRBV19 CASRPNLGQGSGNTIYF TGTGCCAGTAGGCCCAACCTGGGACAGGGCTCTGGAAACACCATATATTTT
NA TRBJ2-1 NA TRBV3-1/TRBV3-2 CASSQGGRGEQFF TGTGCCAGCAGCCAAGGCGGCCGCGGTGAGCAGTTCTTC
once TRBJ1-2 NA TRBV6-5 CASSYSINTNYGYTF TGTGCCAGCAGTTACTCGATTAACACTAACTATGGCTACACCTTC
few TRBJ1-3 NA TRBV19 CASSRGQGNTIYF TGTGCCAGTTCCAGGGGTCAAGGAAACACCATATATTTT
few TRBJ1-2 TRBD1 TRBV7-9 CASSPGQGSGQGFNYGYTF TGTGCCAGCAGCCCCGGGCAGGGGTCGGGACAGGGTTTTAACTATGGCTACACCTTC
NA TRBJ2-1 TRBD2 TRBV5-1 CASSLGGRGYNEQFF TGCGCCAGCAGCTTGGGCGGGAGGGGTTACAATGAGCAGTTCTTC
NA TRBJ2-5 TRBD2 TRBV15 CATSRTSFGVSETQYF TGTGCCACCAGCCGGACTAGCTTCGGGGTCTCGGAGACCCAGTACTTC
NA TRBJ1-4 NA TRBV6-5 CASSFSGANEKLFF TGTGCCAGCAGTTTCTCCGGGGCTAATGAAAAACTGTTTTTT
few TRBJ2-7 TRBD1 TRBV30 CACIPGQGFNEQYF TGTGCCTGCATACCGGGACAGGGATTCAACGAGCAGTACTTC
once TRBJ2-7 NA TRBV5-6 CASSLNLNEQYF TGTGCCAGCAGCTTGAATCTTAACGAGCAGTACTTC
NA TRBJ2-1 TRBD1 TRBV19 CASGGQGNWDEQFF TGTGCCAGTGGGGGACAGGGGAATTGGGATGAGCAGTTCTTC
NA TRBJ1-1 NA TRBV18 CASSIGQHTEAFF TGTGCCAGCTCGATCGGACAGCACACTGAAGCTTTCTTT
NA TRBJ2-7 NA TRBV5-5 CASSWVTRTYEQYF TGTGCCAGCAGCTGGGTGACAAGAACCTACGAGCAGTACTTC
NA TRBJ1-1 NA TRBV7-9 CASSRGGTEAFF TGTGCCAGCAGCCGGGGGGGCACTGAAGCTTTCTTT
NA TRBJ2-7 TRBD2 TRBV19 CASSSSGKREQYF TGTGCCAGTAGTAGCAGCGGGAAGAGGGAGCAGTACTTC
few TRBJ1-3 TRBD1 TRBV2 CASSYTGTAGNTIYF TGTGCCAGCAGTTACACCGGGACAGCTGGAAACACCATATATTTT
NA TRBJ2-1 NA TRBV18 CASSPVAQDNNEQFF TGTGCCAGCTCACCAGTAGCACAGGATAACAATGAGCAGTTCTTC
NA TRBJ2-5 NA TRBV9 CRRRETQYF TGTCGCAGGAGGGAGACCCAGTACTTC
NA TRBJ2-7 TRBD2 TRBV4-1 CASSQEGGSEQYF TGCGCCAGCAGCCAAGAGGGGGGGAGCGAGCAGTACTTC
NA TRBJ2-5 NA TRBV5-4 CASSFRRRGPQETQYF TGTGCCAGCAGCTTTAGGCGGCGCGGCCCTCAAGAGACCCAGTACTTC
NA TRBJ2-4 TRBD1 TRBV6-5 CASRPPGQSKNIQYF TGTGCCAGCAGACCCCCGGGACAGAGCAAAAACATTCAGTACTTC
NA TRBJ1-5 NA TRBV7-9 CASSHQGFGQPQHF TGTGCCAGCAGCCACCAGGGTTTCGGCCAGCCCCAGCATTTT
few TRBJ1-1 NA TRBV12-3/TRBV12-4 CASSIKQGVEAFF TGTGCCAGCAGTATTAAACAGGGCGTTGAAGCTTTCTTT
NA TRBJ2-2 NA TRBV7-9 CASSLSTTGLFF TGTGCCAGCAGCTTATCGACTACTGGGCTGTTTTTT
NA TRBJ2-3 TRBD2 TRBV5-6 CASSQGFSGRASTDTQYF TGTGCCAGCAGCCAAGGCTTTAGCGGGAGGGCTAGCACAGATACGCAGTATTTT
NA TRBJ1-6 NA TRBV21-1 CASSPTPGAGASSPLHF TGTGCCAGCAGCCCAACCCCGGGTGCCGGCGCTAGTTCACCCCTCCACTTT
NA TRBJ1-1 NA TRBV18 CASSPWGAGTEAFF TGTGCCAGCTCACCATGGGGAGCCGGGACAGAAGCTTTCTTT